This is a list of T cell receptor beta chains from one sample in a study of T cell responses to AZD1222 COVID-19 vaccine. Clones were sequenced by immunoSEQ multiplex PCR, and TCRdb holds only the in-frame ones, with some missing. The table records roughly 79,000 clones, around four fifths of them present only once. The source was peripheral blood, collected on day 0 of AZD1222 vaccination. The receptors were gathered from an adult in good health. Both conserved end residues are part of each CDR3. The order of the fields is D gene, clone size, J gene, V gene, CDR3 protein, CDR3 DNA. A D gene is named only where the DNA matches it firmly. Not all rows give a size; the values are once, few, many and, for expanded clones, a class.

D: TRBD1
size: NA
J: TRBJ1-6
V: TRBV27
CDR3: CASRDRAGNSPLHF
DNA: TGTGCCAGCCGCGACAGGGCCGGTAATTCACCCCTCCACTTT

D: TRBD1
size: NA
J: TRBJ1-5
V: TRBV12-3/TRBV12-4
CDR3: CASSLQGGQPQHF
DNA: TGTGCCAGCAGTTTACAGGGGGGACAGCCCCAGCATTTT

D: TRBD2
size: NA
J: TRBJ2-1
V: TRBV24-1
CDR3: CATSGGAGVDEQFF
DNA: TGTGCCACCAGTGGAGGAGCGGGAGTCGATGAGCAGTTCTTC

D: TRBD2
size: NA
J: TRBJ2-5
V: TRBV6-5
CDR3: CASSSLAGTGETQYF
DNA: TGTGCCAGCAGTTCACTAGCGGGGACCGGAGAGACCCAGTACTTC

D: NA
size: NA
J: TRBJ2-6
V: TRBV19
CDR3: CASSNWTPLSGANVLTF
DNA: TGTGCCAGTAGTAACTGGACACCGCTATCCGGGGCCAACGTCCTGACTTTC

D: TRBD2
size: few
J: TRBJ2-7
V: TRBV6-5
CDR3: CASPPPGLSYEQYF
DNA: TGTGCCAGCCCTCCTCCGGGACTATCCTACGAGCAGTACTTC

D: TRBD1
size: NA
J: TRBJ1-2
V: TRBV27
CDR3: CASRVDRVNYGYTF
DNA: TGTGCCAGCCGAGTGGACAGGGTTAACTATGGCTACACCTTC

D: NA
size: NA
J: TRBJ2-2
V: TRBV18
CDR3: CASSPPVGELFF
DNA: TGTGCCAGCTCACCACCAGTGGGGGAGCTGTTTTTT

D: TRBD1
size: few
J: TRBJ1-5
V: TRBV4-2
CDR3: CASSQAWGQGNNQPQHF
DNA: TGTGCCAGCAGCCAAGCTTGGGGACAGGGTAACAATCAGCCCCAGCATTTT

D: TRBD1
size: NA
J: TRBJ1-1
V: TRBV9
CDR3: CASSSGGETEAFF
DNA: TGTGCCAGCAGCTCAGGGGGGGAAACTGAAGCTTTCTTT

D: NA
size: NA
J: TRBJ2-1
V: TRBV20-1
CDR3: CSASRANEQFF
DNA: TGCAGTGCTTCTCGAGCGAATGAGCAGTTCTTC

D: NA
size: once
J: TRBJ2-3
V: TRBV28
CDR3: CASSPFPTDTQYF
DNA: TGTGCCAGCAGCCCATTTCCGACAGATACGCAGTATTTT

D: NA
size: NA
J: TRBJ1-6
V: TRBV15
CDR3: CATSRDGAANSPLHF
DNA: TGTGCCACCAGCAGAGATGGGGCGGCTAATTCACCCCTCCACTTT

D: TRBD2
size: once
J: TRBJ2-2
V: TRBV29-1
CDR3: CSFGRDPGPGELFF
DNA: TGCAGCTTCGGGAGGGACCCCGGGCCCGGGGAGCTGTTTTTT

D: NA
size: NA
J: TRBJ2-7
V: TRBV7-2
CDR3: CASSPRTVGPLEQYF
DNA: TGTGCCAGCAGCCCCCGCACAGTCGGTCCCCTCGAGCAGTACTTC

D: TRBD1
size: few
J: TRBJ2-7
V: TRBV18
CDR3: CASSPPGTGNSYEQYF
DNA: TGTGCCAGCTCACCACCCGGGACAGGCAACTCCTACGAGCAGTACTTC

D: NA
size: NA
J: TRBJ2-7
V: TRBV3-1/TRBV3-2
CDR3: CASSQGWTPVVYF
DNA: TGTGCCAGCAGCCAAGGATGGACACCTGTGGTGTACTTC

D: NA
size: NA
J: TRBJ2-1
V: TRBV3-1/TRBV3-2
CDR3: CASTLKGGTYNEQFF
DNA: TGTGCCAGCACCCTGAAGGGGGGGACCTACAATGAGCAGTTCTTC

D: TRBD2
size: NA
J: TRBJ2-7
V: TRBV11-2
CDR3: CASSLGSAGVVYEQYF
DNA: TGTGCCAGCAGCTTAGGATCGGCGGGAGTAGTCTACGAGCAGTACTTC

D: TRBD1
size: NA
J: TRBJ1-5
V: TRBV4-2
CDR3: CASSQGGQGVLSNQPQHF
DNA: TGTGCCAGCAGCCAAGGGGGACAGGGGGTATTAAGCAATCAGCCCCAGCATTTT

D: NA
size: NA
J: TRBJ2-7
V: TRBV19
CDR3: CASSTGGVSYEQYF
DNA: TGTGCCAGTAGTACGGGCGGTGTCTCCTACGAGCAGTACTTC

D: NA
size: NA
J: TRBJ2-7
V: TRBV28
CDR3: CASRSSYEQYF
DNA: TGTGCCAGCAGATCTTCCTACGAGCAGTACTTC

D: TRBD2
size: NA
J: TRBJ2-5
V: TRBV5-4
CDR3: CASSSLQTSGRIQETQYF
DNA: TGTGCCAGCAGCTCTCTTCAGACTAGCGGGAGGATCCAAGAGACCCAGTACTTC

D: NA
size: NA
J: TRBJ1-3
V: TRBV7-9
CDR3: CASSFFQSGNTIYF
DNA: TGTGCCAGCAGCTTCTTCCAGTCTGGAAACACCATATATTTT

D: TRBD1
size: NA
J: TRBJ2-7
V: TRBV11-2
CDR3: CASSLRQGPSYEQYF
DNA: TGTGCCAGCAGCTTAAGACAGGGTCCCTCCTACGAGCAGTACTTC

D: TRBD1
size: NA
J: TRBJ1-5
V: TRBV19
CDR3: CASSTDRGLGNQPQHF
DNA: TGTGCCAGTAGTACGGACAGGGGGCTAGGGAATCAGCCCCAGCATTTT

D: TRBD1
size: once
J: TRBJ1-2
V: TRBV10-3
CDR3: CAISVADRASNYGYTF
DNA: TGTGCCATCAGTGTAGCGGACAGGGCCTCTAACTATGGCTACACCTTC

D: NA
size: NA
J: TRBJ1-1
V: TRBV7-9
CDR3: CASTSEVEAFF
DNA: TGTGCCAGCACCAGCGAGGTTGAAGCTTTCTTT

D: NA
size: once
J: TRBJ2-5
V: TRBV5-4
CDR3: CASSLGDTFQETQYF
DNA: TGTGCCAGCAGCTTGGGTGACACGTTTCAAGAGACCCAGTACTTC

D: NA
size: few
J: TRBJ1-1
V: TRBV5-1
CDR3: CASSLLRHGWTEAFF
DNA: TGCGCCAGCAGCTTGTTGAGGCACGGTTGGACTGAAGCTTTCTTT

D: TRBD1
size: few
J: TRBJ1-1
V: TRBV6-5
CDR3: CASSYSRQGSEAFF
DNA: TGTGCCAGCAGTTACTCAAGACAGGGCTCTGAAGCTTTCTTT

D: TRBD1
size: NA
J: TRBJ1-1
V: TRBV7-8
CDR3: CASSLTGGGAAFF
DNA: TGTGCCAGCAGCTTAACAGGGGGCGGTGCGGCTTTCTTT

D: TRBD1
size: NA
J: TRBJ2-7
V: TRBV24-1
CDR3: CATSDGGQGRDYEQYF
DNA: TGTGCCACCAGTGACGGTGGACAGGGTAGGGACTACGAGCAGTACTTC

D: NA
size: NA
J: TRBJ2-7
V: TRBV6-6
CDR3: CASSYPTGRAYEQYF
DNA: TGTGCCAGCAGTTACCCTACCGGCAGGGCCTACGAGCAGTACTTC

D: TRBD1
size: few
J: TRBJ1-2
V: TRBV2
CDR3: CASTTGQGAYGYTF
DNA: TGTGCCAGCACTACGGGACAGGGAGCTTATGGCTACACCTTC

D: NA
size: NA
J: TRBJ1-2
V: TRBV28
CDR3: CASSYTGLLNYGYTF
DNA: TGTGCCAGCAGTTATACAGGGCTCCTAAACTATGGCTACACCTTC

D: TRBD2
size: NA
J: TRBJ2-5
V: TRBV27
CDR3: CASSLSSGTKETQYF
DNA: TGTGCCAGCAGTTTATCATCCGGGACTAAAGAGACCCAGTACTTC

D: NA
size: NA
J: TRBJ1-5
V: TRBV7-2
CDR3: CASSVGGPSSNQPQHF
DNA: TGTGCCAGCAGCGTAGGAGGGCCTAGTAGCAATCAGCCCCAGCATTTT

D: NA
size: few
J: TRBJ2-2
V: TRBV24-1
CDR3: CATSGRGLTGELFF
DNA: TGTGCCACCAGTGGACGGGGCCTCACCGGGGAGCTGTTTTTT

D: NA
size: once
J: TRBJ1-3
V: TRBV7-6
CDR3: CASSLLGGLPGNTIYF
DNA: TGTGCCAGCAGCTTACTAGGAGGGCTACCTGGAAACACCATATATTTT

D: NA
size: few
J: TRBJ2-2
V: TRBV18
CDR3: CASSPQGQNTGELFF
DNA: TGTGCCAGCTCACCCCAGGGACAGAACACCGGGGAGCTGTTTTTT

D: NA
size: NA
J: TRBJ2-3
V: TRBV7-2
CDR3: CASSPPGQITDTQYF
DNA: TGTGCCAGCAGCCCACCCGGGCAAATCACAGATACGCAGTATTTT

D: NA
size: NA
J: TRBJ2-3
V: TRBV4-3
CDR3: CASSQALGDTQYF
DNA: TGCGCCAGCAGCCAAGCCCTCGGCGATACGCAGTATTTT

D: NA
size: NA
J: TRBJ2-5
V: TRBV6-1
CDR3: CASSEMEGTQYF
DNA: TGTGCCAGCAGTGAAATGGAGGGAACCCAGTACTTC

D: NA
size: NA
J: TRBJ2-1
V: TRBV7-8
CDR3: CASSLAAGVSEQFF
DNA: TGTGCCAGCAGCTTAGCGGCAGGGGTTTCTGAGCAGTTCTTC

D: TRBD2
size: NA
J: TRBJ2-2
V: TRBV5-1
CDR3: CASQGLVGTGELFF
DNA: TGCGCCAGCCAGGGACTAGTTGGCACCGGGGAGCTGTTTTTT

D: NA
size: NA
J: TRBJ2-2
V: TRBV10-2
CDR3: CASRTVGTGELFF
DNA: TGCGCCAGCAGGACAGTGGGCACCGGGGAGCTGTTTTTT

D: TRBD2
size: once
J: TRBJ2-1
V: TRBV19
CDR3: CASSTGLAGGRNEQFF
DNA: TGTGCCAGTAGTACGGGACTAGCGGGAGGACGCAATGAGCAGTTCTTC

D: TRBD1
size: NA
J: TRBJ2-7
V: TRBV7-2
CDR3: CASSSGQGMRYEQYF
DNA: TGTGCCAGCAGCTCGGGACAGGGGATGCGCTACGAGCAGTACTTC

D: NA
size: NA
J: TRBJ2-2
V: TRBV14
CDR3: CASSQNPTQAVNTGELFF
DNA: TGTGCCAGCAGCCAGAACCCCACCCAGGCGGTGAACACCGGGGAGCTGTTTTTT

D: NA
size: NA
J: TRBJ1-1
V: TRBV21-1
CDR3: CASSNRGNTEAFF
DNA: TGTGCCAGCAGCAATCGAGGGAACACTGAAGCTTTCTTT

D: TRBD1
size: NA
J: TRBJ1-2
V: TRBV28
CDR3: CASSLDRAYGYTF
DNA: TGTGCCAGCAGTTTAGACAGGGCCTATGGCTACACCTTC

D: NA
size: medium-sized
J: TRBJ1-3
V: TRBV11-2
CDR3: CASSTTQGYGGNTIYF
DNA: TGTGCCAGCAGCACTACCCAGGGGTACGGTGGAAACACCATATATTTT

D: TRBD2
size: NA
J: TRBJ2-1
V: TRBV5-1
CDR3: CASSELGLAGGNEQFF
DNA: TGCGCCAGCAGCGAGTTGGGACTAGCGGGAGGCAATGAGCAGTTCTTC